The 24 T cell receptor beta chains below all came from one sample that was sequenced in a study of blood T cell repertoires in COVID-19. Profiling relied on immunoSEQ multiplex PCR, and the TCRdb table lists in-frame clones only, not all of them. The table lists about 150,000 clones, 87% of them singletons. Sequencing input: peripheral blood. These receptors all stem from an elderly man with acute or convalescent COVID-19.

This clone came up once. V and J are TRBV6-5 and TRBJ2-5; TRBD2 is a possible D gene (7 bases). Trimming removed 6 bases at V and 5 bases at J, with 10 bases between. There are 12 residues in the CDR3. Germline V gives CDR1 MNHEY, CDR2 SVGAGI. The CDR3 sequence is CASSGGLETQYF. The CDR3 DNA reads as TGTGCCAGCAGCGGGGGGCTTGAGACCCAGTACTTC.

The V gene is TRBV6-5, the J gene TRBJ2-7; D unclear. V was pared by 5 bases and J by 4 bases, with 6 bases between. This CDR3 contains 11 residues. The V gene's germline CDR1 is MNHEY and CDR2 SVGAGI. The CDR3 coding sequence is TGTGCCAGCAGTAGAGTGTACGAGCAGTACTTC. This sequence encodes CASSRVYEQYF.

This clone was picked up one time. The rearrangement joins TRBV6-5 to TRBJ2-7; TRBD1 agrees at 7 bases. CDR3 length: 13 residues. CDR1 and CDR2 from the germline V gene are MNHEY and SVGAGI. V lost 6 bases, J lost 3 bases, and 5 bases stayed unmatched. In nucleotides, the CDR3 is TGTGCCAGCAGAGCAGGGACAGACTACGAGCAGTACTTC. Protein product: CASRAGTDYEQYF.

The CDR3 loop is CASNPGRLVGHEQYF. The CDR3 DNA sequence: TGTGCCAGCAATCCGGGGAGGCTCGTCGGCCACGAGCAGTACTTC. The rearrangement links TRBV6-5 to TRBJ2-7; maybe TRBD2 (6 bases). Trimming cost V 7 bases and J 5 bases, with 21 bases left between them. This CDR3 has 15 amino acids. Looked up from germline, CDR1 is MNHEY and CDR2 is SVGAGI.

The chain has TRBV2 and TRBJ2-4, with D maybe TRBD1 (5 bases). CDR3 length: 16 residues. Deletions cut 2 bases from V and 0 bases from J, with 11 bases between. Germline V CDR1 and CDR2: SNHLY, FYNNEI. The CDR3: CASSERGIRAKNIQYF. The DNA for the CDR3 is TGTGCCAGCAGTGAAAGGGGTATTAGAGCCAAAAACATTCAGTACTTC.

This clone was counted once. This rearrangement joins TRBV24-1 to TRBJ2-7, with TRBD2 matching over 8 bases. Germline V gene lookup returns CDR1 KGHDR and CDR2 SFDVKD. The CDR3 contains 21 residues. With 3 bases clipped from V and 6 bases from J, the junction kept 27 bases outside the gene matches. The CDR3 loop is CATSDHWGSGGNGWTLPEQYF. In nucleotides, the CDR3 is TGTGCCACCAGTGATCACTGGGGCAGCGGGGGAAACGGGTGGACCCTACCCGAGCAGTACTTC.

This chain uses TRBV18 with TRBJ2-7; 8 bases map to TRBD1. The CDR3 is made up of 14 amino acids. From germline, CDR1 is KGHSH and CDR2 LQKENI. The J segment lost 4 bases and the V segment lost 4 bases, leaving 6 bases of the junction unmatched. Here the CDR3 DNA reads TGTGCCAGCTCACGGACAGGGATAGGATACGAGCAGTACTTC. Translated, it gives CASSRTGIGYEQYF.

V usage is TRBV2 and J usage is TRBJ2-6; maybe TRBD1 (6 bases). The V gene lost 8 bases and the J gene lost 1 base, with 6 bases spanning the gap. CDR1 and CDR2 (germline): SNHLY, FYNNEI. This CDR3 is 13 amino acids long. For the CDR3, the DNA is TGTGCCAGCGGACAGTCTGGGGCCAACGTCCTGACTTTC. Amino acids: CASGQSGANVLTF.

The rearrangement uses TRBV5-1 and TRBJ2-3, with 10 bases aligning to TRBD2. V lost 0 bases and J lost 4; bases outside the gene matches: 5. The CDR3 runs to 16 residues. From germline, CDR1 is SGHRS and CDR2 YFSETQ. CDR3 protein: CASSLVSSGSADTQYF. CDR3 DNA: TGCGCCAGCAGCTTGGTGTCTAGCGGGAGTGCAGATACGCAGTATTTT.

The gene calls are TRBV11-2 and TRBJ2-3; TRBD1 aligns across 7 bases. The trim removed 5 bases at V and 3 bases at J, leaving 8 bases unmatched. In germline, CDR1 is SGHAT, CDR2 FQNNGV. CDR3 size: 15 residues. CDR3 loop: CASSLNRGRTDTQYF. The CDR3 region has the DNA TGTGCCAGCAGCCTAAACAGGGGTAGGACAGATACGCAGTATTTT.

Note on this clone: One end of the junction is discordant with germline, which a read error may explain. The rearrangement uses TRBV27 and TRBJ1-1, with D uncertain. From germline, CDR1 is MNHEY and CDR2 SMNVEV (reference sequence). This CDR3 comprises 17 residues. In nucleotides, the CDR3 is TGTGCCAGCAGTCGCGGCGGAGGATGGATCTTGAAGACTGAAGCTTTCTTT. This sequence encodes CASSRGGGWILKTEAFF.

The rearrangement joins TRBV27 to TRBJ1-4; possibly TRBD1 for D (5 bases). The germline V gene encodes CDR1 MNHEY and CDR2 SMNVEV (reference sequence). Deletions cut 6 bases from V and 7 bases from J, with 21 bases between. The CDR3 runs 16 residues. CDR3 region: CASSAALGGSGEKLFF. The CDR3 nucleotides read TGTGCCAGCAGCGCGGCCCTCGGGGGATCCGGTGAAAAACTGTTTTTT.

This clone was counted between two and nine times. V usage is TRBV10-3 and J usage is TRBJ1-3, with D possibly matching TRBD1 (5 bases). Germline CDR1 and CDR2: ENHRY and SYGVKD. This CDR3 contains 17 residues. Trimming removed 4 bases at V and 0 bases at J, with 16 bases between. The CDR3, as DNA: TGTGCCATCAGTGCGGGCCGCTTGACAGACTCTGGAAACACCATATATTTT. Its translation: CAISAGRLTDSGNTIYF.

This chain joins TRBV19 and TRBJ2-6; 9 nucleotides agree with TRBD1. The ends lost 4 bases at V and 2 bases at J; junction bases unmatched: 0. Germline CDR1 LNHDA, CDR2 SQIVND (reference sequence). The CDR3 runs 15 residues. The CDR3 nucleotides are TGTGCCAGTAGTAACAGGGGGCCTGGGGCCAACGTCCTGACTTTC. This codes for CASSNRGPGANVLTF.

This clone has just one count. The CDR3 reads CASRATNPDTQYF. CDR3 in DNA: TGCGCCAGCAGGGCAACCAATCCAGATACGCAGTATTTT. The chain employs TRBV10-2 and TRBJ2-3; D is undetermined. The CDR3 is 13 residues long. The V end lost 6 bases, the J end lost 4 bases, and 11 bases lay between the germline ends. The germline V gene encodes CDR1 WSHSY and CDR2 SAAADI.

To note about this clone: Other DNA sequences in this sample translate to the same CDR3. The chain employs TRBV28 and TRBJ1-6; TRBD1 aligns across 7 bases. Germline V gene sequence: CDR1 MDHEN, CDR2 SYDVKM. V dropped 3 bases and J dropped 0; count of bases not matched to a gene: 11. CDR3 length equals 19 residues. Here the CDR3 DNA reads TGTGCCAGCAGTTTTAGGGGGCGGCAGGGCCCCTCCTATAATTCACCCCTCCACTTT. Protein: CASSFRGRQGPSYNSPLHF. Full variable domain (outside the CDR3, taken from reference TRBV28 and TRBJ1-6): DVKVTQSSRYLVKRTGEKVFLECVQDMDHENMFWYRQDPGLGLRLIYFSYDVKMKEKGDIPEGYSVSREKKERFSLILESASTNQTSMYLCASSFRGRQGPSYNSPLHFGNGTRLTVT.

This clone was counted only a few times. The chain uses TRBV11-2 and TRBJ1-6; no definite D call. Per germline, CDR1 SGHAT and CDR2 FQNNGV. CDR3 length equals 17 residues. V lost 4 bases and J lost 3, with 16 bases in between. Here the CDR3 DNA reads TGTGCCAGCAGCTCCAAAATCCTCTCCGGCTATAATTCACCCCTCCACTTT. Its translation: CASSSKILSGYNSPLHF.

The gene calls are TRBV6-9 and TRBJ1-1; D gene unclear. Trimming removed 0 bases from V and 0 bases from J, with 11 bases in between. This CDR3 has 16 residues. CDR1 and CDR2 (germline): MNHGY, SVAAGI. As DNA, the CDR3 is TGTGCCAGCAGTTATTCGGGGAGGTCGATGAACACTGAAGCTTTCTTT. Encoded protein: CASSYSGRSMNTEAFF.

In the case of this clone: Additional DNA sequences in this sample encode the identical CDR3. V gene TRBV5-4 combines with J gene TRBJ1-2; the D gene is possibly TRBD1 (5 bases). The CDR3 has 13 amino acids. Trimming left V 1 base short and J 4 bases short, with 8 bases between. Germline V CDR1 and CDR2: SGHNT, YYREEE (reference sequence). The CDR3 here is CASSLTGSYGYTF. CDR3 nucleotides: TGTGCCAGCAGCTTGACAGGTTCCTATGGCTACACCTTC.

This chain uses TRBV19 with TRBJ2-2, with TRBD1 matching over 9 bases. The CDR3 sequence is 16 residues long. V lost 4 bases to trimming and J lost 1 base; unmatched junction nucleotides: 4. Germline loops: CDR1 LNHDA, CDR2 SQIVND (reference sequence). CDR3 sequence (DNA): TGTGCCAGTAGTACGACAGGGGGGCTGAACACCGGGGAGCTGTTTTTT. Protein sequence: CASSTTGGLNTGELFF.

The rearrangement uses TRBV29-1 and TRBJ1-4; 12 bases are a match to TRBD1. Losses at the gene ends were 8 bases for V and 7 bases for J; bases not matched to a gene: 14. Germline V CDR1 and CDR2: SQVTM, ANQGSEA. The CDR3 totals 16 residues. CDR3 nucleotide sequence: TGCAGCATCCCCGGGACAGGGGGCGCGTGGAGTGAAAAACTGTTTTTT. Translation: CSIPGTGGAWSEKLFF.

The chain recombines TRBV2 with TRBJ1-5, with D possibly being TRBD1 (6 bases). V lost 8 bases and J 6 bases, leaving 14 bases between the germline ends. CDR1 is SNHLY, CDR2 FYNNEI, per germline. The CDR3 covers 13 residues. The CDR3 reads CASEGVGGQPQHF. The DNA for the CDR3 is TGTGCCAGCGAGGGGGTAGGTGGTCAGCCCCAGCATTTT.

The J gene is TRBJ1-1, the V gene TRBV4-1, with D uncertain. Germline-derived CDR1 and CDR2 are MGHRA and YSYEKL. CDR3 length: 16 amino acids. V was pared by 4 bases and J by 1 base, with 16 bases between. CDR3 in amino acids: CASSLEGATGNTEAFF. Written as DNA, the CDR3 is TGCGCCAGCAGCCTAGAGGGAGCAACCGGGAACACTGAAGCTTTCTTT.

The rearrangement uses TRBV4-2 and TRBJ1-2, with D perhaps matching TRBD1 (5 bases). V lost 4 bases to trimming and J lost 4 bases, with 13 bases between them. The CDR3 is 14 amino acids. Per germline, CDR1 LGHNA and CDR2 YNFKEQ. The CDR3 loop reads CASSRQGAAYGYTF. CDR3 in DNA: TGTGCCAGCAGCCGGCAAGGGGCAGCCTATGGCTACACCTTC.